This T cell receptor (beta chain) came from a study of blood T cells in healthy people across ages. Turning to the study itself: Capture by template switching was about one barcoded beta molecule per two T cells. Study-level results: Estimated diversity, derived from one million T cells, was regarded as an underestimate.

CDR3 size: 14 residues. CDR1 LGHNA and CDR2 YSLEER come from the germline V gene. V was shortened by 0 bases and J by 8 bases, with 13 bases between the two germline ends. The authors ran a second PCR of about 6 to 11 cycles using a sample-barcoded 5' primer and a J-beta primer mix. Each CDR3 protein gets one entry after TCRdb re-called the 5' RACE reads with MiXCR. The data contain over a million distinct CDR3 sequences, less than 45% of them singletons. This clonotype occurred a few times. Its antigen is undetermined. The chain links TRBV4-3 to TRBJ1-2, with unresolved D. The receptor was derived from a woman between 18 and 29 years old in good health. Sequenced sample: blood. The CDR3 sequence: CASSQDRTAMGYTF. The CDR3 nucleotides are TGCGCCAGCAGCCAAGATAGGACGGCCATGGGCTACACCTTC.